This T cell receptor (beta chain) appears in the sequencing data of a study of post-analysis software for immune sequencing data. Study-wide points: With F measure, samples from one preparation batch clustered together strongly. In patients, TRBV5-6, TRBV5-1 and TRBV20-1 belonged to about five TRBV segments found more frequently than in controls.

The CDR3 consists of 15 residues. V was clipped by 1 base and J by 4 bases; unmatched bases: 3. Germline CDR1 is SEHNR and CDR2 is FQNEAQ (reference sequence). Unique molecular identifiers were present in the TCR beta cDNA libraries. TCRdb redid the calling of the PCR reads with MiXCR, one entry per CDR3 protein. The repertoire holds around 400,000 distinct CDR3 sequences, with about a third as singletons. For this clonotype: Antigen specificity is unknown.

The receptor was isolated from a girl under 18 with multiple sclerosis. V and J are TRBV7-9 and TRBJ2-3, with 9 bases fitting TRBD1. Sequencing was carried out using blood. The DNA of the CDR3 is TGTGCCAGCAGCTTAGGGGACAGGGCAGCAGATACGCAGTATTTT. The encoded protein is CASSLGDRAADTQYF.